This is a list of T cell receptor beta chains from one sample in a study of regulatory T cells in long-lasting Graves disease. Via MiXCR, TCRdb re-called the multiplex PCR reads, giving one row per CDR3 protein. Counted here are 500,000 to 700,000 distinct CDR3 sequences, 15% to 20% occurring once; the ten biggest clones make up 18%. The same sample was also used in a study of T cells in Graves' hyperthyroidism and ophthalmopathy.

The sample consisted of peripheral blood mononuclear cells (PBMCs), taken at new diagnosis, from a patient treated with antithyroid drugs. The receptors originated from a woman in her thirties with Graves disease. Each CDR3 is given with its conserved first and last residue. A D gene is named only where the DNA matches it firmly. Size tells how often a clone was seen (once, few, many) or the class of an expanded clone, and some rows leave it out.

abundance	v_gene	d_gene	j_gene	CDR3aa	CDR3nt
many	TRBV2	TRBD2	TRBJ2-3	CASSSTSGRLTDTQYF	TGTGCCAGCAGTAGTACTAGCGGGAGGCTCACAGATACGCAGTATTTT
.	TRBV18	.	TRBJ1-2	CASSPTEVYGYTF	TGTGCCAGCTCACCAACAGAAGTGTATGGCTACACCTTC
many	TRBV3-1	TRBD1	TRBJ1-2	CASRRRTGENYGYTF	TGTGCCAGCAGGAGGCGGACAGGGGAGAACTATGGCTACACCTTC
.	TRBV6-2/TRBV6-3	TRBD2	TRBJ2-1	CASSYPSLTSGLRAEQFF	TGTGCCAGCAGTTACCCCTCCCTAACTAGCGGCCTAAGGGCTGAGCAGTTCTTC
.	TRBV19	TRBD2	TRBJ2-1	CASSLSGRRQNEQFF	TGTGCCAGTAGTCTTAGCGGGAGACGGCAGAATGAGCAGTTCTTC
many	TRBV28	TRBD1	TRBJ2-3	CASSSGGFTDTQYF	TGTGCCAGCAGTTCAGGGGGATTCACAGATACGCAGTATTTT
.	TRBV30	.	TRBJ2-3	CAWSGQYTDTQYF	TGTGCCTGGAGCGGACAGTACACAGATACGCAGTATTTT
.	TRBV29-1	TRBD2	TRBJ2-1	CSVAPTSAANEQFF	TGCAGCGTTGCCCCGACTAGCGCCGCCAATGAGCAGTTCTTC
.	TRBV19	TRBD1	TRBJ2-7	CASAGTGASYEQYF	TGTGCCAGTGCCGGGACAGGGGCCTCCTACGAGCAGTACTTC
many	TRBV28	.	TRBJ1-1	CASNGLYHKEAFF	TGTGCCAGCAACGGTCTTTACCATAAGGAAGCTTTCTTT
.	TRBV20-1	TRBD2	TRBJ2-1	CSAPPGGRGNEQFF	TGCAGTGCTCCACCCGGCGGGAGAGGCAATGAGCAGTTCTTC
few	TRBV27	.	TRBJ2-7	CASSLGFPNSQQYF	TGTGCCAGCAGTTTAGGTTTTCCCAACTCCCAGCAGTACTTC
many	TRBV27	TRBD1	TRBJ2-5	CASRQSGTGHETQYF	TGTGCCAGCAGACAATCCGGGACAGGGCACGAGACCCAGTACTTC
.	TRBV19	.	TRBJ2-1	CASSIGGTWAYNEQFF	TGTGCCAGTAGTATCGGGGGGACATGGGCGTACAATGAGCAGTTCTTC
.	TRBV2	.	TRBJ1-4	CASSPFRGRGIEKLFF	TGTGCCAGCAGTCCCTTCCGCGGTAGAGGGATCGAAAAACTGTTTTTT
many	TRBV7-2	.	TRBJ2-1	CASSLVISTNNEQFF	TGTGCCAGCAGCTTAGTGATATCGACTAACAATGAGCAGTTCTTC
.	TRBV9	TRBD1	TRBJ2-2	CASSVVPTGANTGELFF	TGTGCCAGCAGCGTAGTTCCGACAGGGGCAAACACCGGGGAGCTGTTTTTT
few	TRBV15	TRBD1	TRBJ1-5	CATSRGDRGPHEPQHF	TGTGCCACCAGCAGGGGGGACAGGGGGCCCCACGAGCCCCAGCATTTT
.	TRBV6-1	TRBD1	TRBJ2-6	CASSRDSGSGANVLTF	TGTGCCAGCAGCAGGGACAGCGGCTCTGGGGCCAACGTCCTGACTTTC
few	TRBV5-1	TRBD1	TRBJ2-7	CASSLGQGLIYEQYF	TGCGCCAGCAGCTTGGGACAGGGCCTGATCTACGAGCAGTACTTC
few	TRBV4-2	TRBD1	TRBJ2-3	CASSSMQPGQGANDTQYF	TGTGCCAGCAGCTCAATGCAACCGGGACAGGGGGCGAACGATACGCAGTATTTT
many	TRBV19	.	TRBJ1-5	CASSIDRTASNQPQHF	TGTGCCAGTAGTATAGATCGGACGGCTAGCAATCAGCCCCAGCATTTT
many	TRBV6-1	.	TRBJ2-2	CASSTTPSDTGELFF	TGTGCCAGCAGTACGACACCATCGGACACCGGGGAGCTGTTTTTT
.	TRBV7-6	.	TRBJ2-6	CASSSPWQTGANVLTF	TGTGCCAGCAGCTCCCCGTGGCAGACTGGGGCCAACGTCCTGACTTTC
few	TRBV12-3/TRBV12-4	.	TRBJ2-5	CASSLGGPGELETQYF	TGTGCCAGCAGTTTGGGGGGTCCCGGGGAGCTGGAGACCCAGTACTTC
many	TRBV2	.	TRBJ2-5	CASTPSAGLETQYF	TGTGCCAGCACCCCGTCGGCAGGGCTAGAGACCCAGTACTTC
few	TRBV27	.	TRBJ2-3	CASSTTRAGPDTQYF	TGTGCCAGCAGTACCACTAGGGCAGGGCCAGATACGCAGTATTTT
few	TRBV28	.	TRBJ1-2	CASRRGQGYTF	TGTGCCAGCAGGCGGGGCCAGGGCTACACCTTC
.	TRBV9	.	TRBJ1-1	CASTPPRGAGEAFF	TGTGCCAGCACCCCGCCTCGGGGGGCAGGTGAAGCTTTCTTT
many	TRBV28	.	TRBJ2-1	CASSPLGTYNEQFF	TGTGCCAGCAGTCCCCTAGGGACATACAATGAGCAGTTCTTC
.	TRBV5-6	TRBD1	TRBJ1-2	CASSLGDRDGYGYTF	TGTGCCAGCAGCTTGGGGGACAGGGACGGCTATGGCTACACCTTC
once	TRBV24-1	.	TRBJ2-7	CATSDSKGPDYEQYF	TGTGCCACCAGTGATTCCAAGGGGCCAGACTACGAGCAGTACTTC
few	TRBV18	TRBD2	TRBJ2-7	CASSPPGTSGSSEQYF	TGTGCCAGCTCACCACCGGGGACTAGCGGGAGTTCCGAGCAGTACTTC
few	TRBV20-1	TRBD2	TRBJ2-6	CSARDQRLAGGSGANVLTF	TGCAGTGCTAGAGACCAGCGACTAGCGGGAGGGTCTGGGGCCAACGTCCTGACTTTC
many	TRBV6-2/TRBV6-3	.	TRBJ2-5	CASSYSFGRETQYF	TGTGCCAGCAGTTACTCCTTCGGTAGGGAGACCCAGTACTTC
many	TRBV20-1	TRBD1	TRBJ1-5	CSAKLPGQLNQPQHF	TGCAGTGCGAAACTCCCGGGACAGCTCAATCAGCCCCAGCATTTT
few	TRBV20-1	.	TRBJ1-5	CSARDNSNQPQHF	TGCAGTGCTAGGGATAATAGCAATCAGCCCCAGCATTTT
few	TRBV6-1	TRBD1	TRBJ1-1	CASSRTGAVAEAFF	TGTGCCAGCAGCCGGACAGGGGCAGTTGCTGAAGCTTTCTTT
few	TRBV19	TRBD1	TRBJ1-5	CASSIAGQLNQPQHF	TGTGCCAGTAGTATAGCGGGACAGCTCAATCAGCCCCAGCATTTT
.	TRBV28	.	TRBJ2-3	CASSWGLLQGADTQYF	TGTGCCAGCAGTTGGGGACTCCTCCAAGGGGCAGATACGCAGTATTTT
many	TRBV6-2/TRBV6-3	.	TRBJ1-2	CASSSLGGYTF	TGTGCCAGCAGTTCACTCGGCGGCTACACCTTC
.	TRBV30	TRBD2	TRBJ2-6	CAWSLWGRASGANVLTF	TGTGCCTGGTCCCTTTGGGGGAGGGCCTCTGGGGCCAACGTCCTGACTTTC